This record concerns one TCR beta chain sequence. Its antigen is undetermined. The data originate from a study of a mutant IDH1 vaccine in newly diagnosed glioma. Whole-study context: Before enrollment, the patients had been treated with radiotherapy alone, temozolomide alone, or both together. Most of them had received both. Study findings and constraints: Changes in the top peripheral T cell clonotypes seemingly had no bearing on pseudoprogression.

Germline V gene sequence: CDR1 MNHEY, CDR2 SVGAGI. The CDR3 has 15 amino acids. Deletions cut 5 bases from V and 0 bases from J, with 14 bases between. Noted time point: week 11, during vaccination. Mutant IDH1 20-mer peptide, at 300 ug, made up each vaccine dose, with topical imiquimod. The protocol was immunoSEQ multiplex PCR, while the TCRdb copy is restricted to in-frame clones and leaves out a portion. The sample lists roughly 120,000 clones; around four fifths were seen once. This sample comprised PBMCs, obtained from a glioma patient whose treatment included an IDH1 peptide vaccine. J is TRBJ2-7 and V is TRBV6-5, with D maybe TRBD1 (6 bases). The source is a man between 40 and 49 years old with glioma. The CDR3 region has the DNA TGTGCCAGCAGTCCAGGACAGTATAGCTCCTACGAGCAGTACTTC. Translation gives CASSPGQYSSYEQYF.